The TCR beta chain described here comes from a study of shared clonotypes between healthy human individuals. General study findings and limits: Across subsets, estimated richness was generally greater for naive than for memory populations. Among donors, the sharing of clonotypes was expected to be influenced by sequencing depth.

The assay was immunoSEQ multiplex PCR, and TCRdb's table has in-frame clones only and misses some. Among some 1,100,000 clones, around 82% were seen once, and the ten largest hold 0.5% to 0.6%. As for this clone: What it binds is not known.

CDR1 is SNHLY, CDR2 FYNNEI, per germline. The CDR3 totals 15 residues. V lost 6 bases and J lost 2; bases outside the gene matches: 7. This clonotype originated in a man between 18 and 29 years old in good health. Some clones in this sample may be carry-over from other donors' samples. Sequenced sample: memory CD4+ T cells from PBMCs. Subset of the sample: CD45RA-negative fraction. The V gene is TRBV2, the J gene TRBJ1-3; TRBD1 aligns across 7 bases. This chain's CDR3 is CASRETGITGNTIYF. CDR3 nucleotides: TGTGCCAGCAGGGAGACAGGGATAACTGGAAACACCATATATTTT.